The next 21 T cell receptor beta chains were all read from a single sample in a study of blood T cell repertoires in COVID-19. Sequenced by immunoSEQ multiplex PCR; TCRdb stores in-frame clones only, minus some. The sample lists about 120,000 clones, 65% to 85% occurring once. The sample consisted of peripheral blood. The receptors shown here come from a woman in her seventies with acute or convalescent COVID-19.

The chain uses TRBV7-2 and TRBJ2-7; D is perhaps TRBD1 (6 bases). Between the trimmed V and J ends, which lost 1 base and 2 bases, there was a span of 6 bases. This CDR3 has 13 amino acids. CDR1 is SGHTA, CDR2 FQGNSA, per germline. The CDR3 sequence: CASSLGGPYEQYV. CDR3 DNA sequence: TGTGCCAGCAGCTTAGGGGGGCCCTACGAGCAGTACGTC.

The CDR3 loop reads CASSRLAGAQETQYF. As DNA, the CDR3 is TGTGCCAGCAGCCGTCTAGCGGGGGCCCAAGAGACCCAGTACTTC. V is TRBV6-2 or TRBV6-3 and J is TRBJ2-5; 10 nucleotides line up with TRBD2. CDR1 and CDR2 (germline): MNHEY, SVGEGT. The CDR3 is 15 amino acids. J was trimmed by 1 base and V by 6 bases; bases with no gene match: 5.

This chain joins TRBV5-1 and TRBJ2-3; perhaps TRBD2 as D (5 bases). Per germline, CDR1 SGHRS and CDR2 YFSETQ. V lost 0 bases to trimming and J lost 5 bases, with 10 bases between them. The CDR3 covers 14 residues. CDR3 sequence (DNA): TGCGCCAGCAGCTTGGGAGGGCCCCGAGATACGCAGTATTTT. It encodes CASSLGGPRDTQYF.

The chain links TRBV5-1 to TRBJ2-6; D call uncertain. Germline loops: CDR1 SGHRS, CDR2 YFSETQ. With 4 bases removed from V and 3 bases from J, the gap between germline ends came to 8 bases. The CDR3 extends over 14 amino acids. CDR3 sequence (DNA): TGCGCCAGCAGCGACTCTCTTGGGGCCAACGTCCTGACTTTC. It is translated as CASSDSLGANVLTF.

CDR3 sequence reads: CATSRDGGGPRDYGYTF. The CDR3 DNA follows: TGTGCCACCAGCAGAGATGGTGGAGGCCCCCGGGACTATGGCTACACCTTC. The rearrangement joins TRBV15 to TRBJ1-2; D is undetermined. Germline values: CDR1 LNHNV, CDR2 YYDKDF (reference sequence). The CDR3 runs 17 residues. V lost 0 bases and J lost 3, with 17 bases in between. Full variable domain (missing parts from reference TRBV15 and TRBJ1-2): DAMVIQNPRYQVTQFGKPVTLSCSQTLNHNVMYWYQQKSSQAPKLLFHYYDKDFNNEADTPDNFQSRRPNTSFCFLDIRSPGLGDTAMYLCATSRDGGGPRDYGYTFGSGTRLTVV.

This clone occurred once. The V gene is TRBV5-1, the J gene TRBJ1-2; 7 bases align to TRBD1. Trimming at V came to 3 bases and at J to 7 bases, leaving 6 bases not matched to a gene. CDR1 is SGHRS, CDR2 YFSETQ, per germline. The CDR3 is 13 residues long. CDR3: CASSSGQLGGYTF. CDR3 nucleotides: TGCGCCAGCAGCTCGGGACAGCTAGGTGGCTACACCTTC.

The chain carries TRBV30 and TRBJ1-1; D is ambiguous. Germline V gene data show CDR1 as GTSNPN and CDR2 as SVGIG (reference sequence). The CDR3 runs to 15 residues. V lost 1 base, J lost 1 base, and 13 bases lay in between. DNA of the CDR3: TGTGCCTGGAGTGAAACAGATATCCCGAACACTGAAGCTTTCTTT. Protein sequence: CAWSETDIPNTEAFF.

This sequence joins TRBV15 and TRBJ1-5; perhaps TRBD1 as D (5 bases). Trimming took 4 bases from V and 2 from J, leaving 15 bases between them. Germline CDR1 is LNHNV and CDR2 is YYDKDF (reference sequence). This CDR3 contains 16 residues. The CDR3: CATSIPGLGGNQPQHF. The CDR3 nucleotides read TGTGCCACCAGCATACCGGGACTTGGGGGCAATCAGCCCCAGCATTTT.

The chain recombines TRBV10-3 with TRBJ1-2, with 9 bases lining up with TRBD1. Germline CDR1 and CDR2: ENHRY and SYGVKD. Unmatched junction bases numbered 9, after V lost 6 bases and J lost 7 bases. CDR3 size: 14 residues. CDR3 DNA sequence: TGTGCCATCAGAGGAACCGGGACAGGGATTGGCTACACCTTC. Translating it yields CAIRGTGTGIGYTF.

DNA for the CDR3: TGTGCCTGGAGTAAAGGAGGCGCTGAAGCTTTCTTT. It codes for CAWSKGGAEAFF. The chain employs TRBV30 and TRBJ1-1, with D hard to call. The germline V gene encodes CDR1 GTSNPN and CDR2 SVGIG (reference sequence). The length of the CDR3 is 12 residues. V shed 2 bases and J shed 6 bases, with 10 bases lying between them.

This chain joins TRBV4-3 and TRBJ2-1; 7 nucleotides agree with TRBD2. The CDR3 runs to 16 residues. V lost 1 base and J lost 4; bases outside the gene matches: 7. Germline-derived CDR1 and CDR2 are LGHNA and YSLEER. Written as DNA, the CDR3 is TGCGCCAGCAGCCAAGGTTCGAGCGGGGATTACAATGAGCAGTTCTTC. It translates to CASSQGSSGDYNEQFF.

The V gene is TRBV6-6, the J gene TRBJ1-1; D is uncertain. The CDR3 extends over 14 amino acids. Germline V gives CDR1 MNHNY, CDR2 SVGAGI (reference sequence). V lost 4 bases and J 4 bases, leaving 13 bases between the germline ends. CDR3 protein: CASSSQVVSTEAFF. In DNA form, the CDR3 reads TGTGCCAGCAGTTCCCAGGTCGTTAGCACTGAAGCTTTCTTT.

The chain couples TRBV3-1 (or the pseudogene TRBV3-2) to TRBJ1-1; D is perhaps TRBD1 (5 bases). Deletions cut 4 bases from V and 2 bases from J, with 8 bases between. Germline V gene sequence: CDR1 LGHDT, CDR2 YNNKEL (reference sequence). The CDR3 is 13 residues long. CDR3 sequence reads: CASSLGANTEAFF. CDR3 in DNA: TGTGCCAGCAGCCTTGGGGCCAACACTGAAGCTTTCTTT.

J is TRBJ1-6 and V is TRBV27, with 7 bases that match TRBD1. The germline V gene encodes CDR1 MNHEY and CDR2 SMNVEV (reference sequence). The CDR3 is 15 amino acids. Trimming removed 1 base from V and 6 bases from J; junction bases left unmatched: 3. The CDR3 sequence: CASSLWAGGNSPLHF. CDR3 coding DNA: TGTGCCAGCAGTTTATGGGCAGGGGGTAATTCACCCCTCCACTTT.

The DNA of the CDR3 is TGTGCCAGCAGCTTTCCCGGGACAGGGCTTGGCTACACCTTC. Its translation is CASSFPGTGLGYTF. V usage is TRBV7-9 and J usage is TRBJ1-2; 9 bases align to TRBD1. The CDR3 covers 14 residues. Germline V lookup: CDR1 SEHNR, CDR2 FQNEAQ (reference sequence). Germline trimming cut 3 bases from V and 7 bases from J; bases unmatched to any gene: 6. Based on the CDR3 plus reference TRBV7-9 and TRBJ1-2, the full variable domain is DTGVSQNPRHKITKRGQNVTFRCDPISEHNRLYWYRQTLGQGPEFLTYFQNEAQLEKSRLLSDRFSAERPKGSFSTLEIQRTEQGDSAMYLCASSFPGTGLGYTFGSGTRLTVV.

The chain joins TRBV11-2 to TRBJ2-7; D perhaps matches TRBD1 (5 bases). In germline, CDR1 is SGHAT, CDR2 FQNNGV. The ends were cut back, 5 bases at V and 7 bases at J, with 15 bases in the middle. This CDR3 is built from 13 residues. The CDR3: CASSHYQGWEQYF. The CDR3, as DNA: TGTGCCAGCAGCCATTATCAGGGCTGGGAGCAGTACTTC.

The DNA of the CDR3 is TGCGCCAGCAGCTTACCACAGAGCTCTGGAAACACCATATATTTT. This gives the protein CASSLPQSSGNTIYF. The chain couples TRBV5-1 to TRBJ1-3; D remains ambiguous. The germline gives CDR1 SGHRS, CDR2 YFSETQ. The CDR3 loop spans 15 amino acids. The V end was cut by 2 bases, the J end by 0 bases, with 9 bases between.

This clone was seen once. This sequence joins TRBV13 and TRBJ1-2; the match to TRBD1 covers 8 bases. Unmatched junction bases numbered 21, after V lost 5 bases and J lost 1 base. CDR3 length: 20 residues. CDR1 PRHDT and CDR2 FYEKMQ come from the germline V gene (reference sequence). As DNA, the CDR3 is TGTGCCAGCAGCGCGGCTACCTTTCTGGGCAGGGGGCGCGATAACTATGGCTACACCTTC. Protein: CASSAATFLGRGRDNYGYTF.

This clone was observed a handful of times. V gene TRBV2 combines with J gene TRBJ1-1, with 10 nucleotides matching TRBD1. Per the germline V gene, CDR1 is SNHLY and CDR2 is FYNNEI. V dropped 6 bases and J dropped 11; count of bases not matched to a gene: 9. The CDR3 runs 13 residues. The CDR3 here is CASSQRGTGVAFF. CDR3 in DNA: TGTGCCAGCAGCCAGAGAGGGACAGGGGTGGCTTTCTTT.

The V call is TRBV6-5, the J call TRBJ2-2; TRBD1 matches at 8 bases. The CDR3 covers 13 residues. The trim removed 9 bases at V and 4 bases at J, leaving 4 bases unmatched. Germline CDR1 is MNHEY and CDR2 is SVGAGI. The CDR3 DNA sequence: TGTGCCAGGAAGGACAGGGTCACCGGGGAGCTGTTTTTT. Amino acids: CARKDRVTGELFF.

A remark on this clone: The sample contains more than one DNA sequence encoding this CDR3. The chain couples TRBV5-1 to TRBJ2-2; 9 bases are shared with TRBD1. J was trimmed by 1 base and V by 4 bases; bases with no gene match: 2. The CDR3 sequence is 15 residues long. Germline V gives CDR1 SGHRS, CDR2 YFSETQ. CDR3 residues: CASSVGQGNTGELFF. For the CDR3, the DNA is TGCGCCAGCAGCGTGGGACAGGGGAACACCGGGGAGCTGTTTTTT.